The 12 T cell receptor beta chains listed next were all sequenced from one sample in a study of T cell responses to AZD1222 COVID-19 vaccine (dated by TCRdb to the early 2020s). Sample time point, as interpreted from the label and publication: baseline before first vaccination. Preparation of the library involved the immunoSEQ multiplex PCR assay. The source is immuneACCESS, and TCRdb retained only in-frame sequences with V and J called. Part of the clones is not carried over; for the studies checked, unresolved V genes explain less than half of this, and the remainder is unexplained. Present in this sample are roughly 120,000 clones, approximately 86% of which were seen just once. The ten largest clonotypes hold about 8.8% of the sample. The source was peripheral blood, collected on day 0 of AZD1222 vaccination. The source is an adult in good health.

J is TRBJ1-1 and V is TRBV18; a weak D match, TRBD1 (6 bases). CDR3 length equals 14 residues. Germline V gene data show CDR1 as KGHSH and CDR2 as LQKENI. Deletions cut 3 bases from V and 6 bases from J, with 14 bases between. The CDR3 protein is CASSPQTGEAEAFF. CDR3 in DNA: TGTGCCAGCTCACCGCAGACAGGTGAAGCTGAAGCTTTCTTT.

This chain joins TRBV3-1 (or the pseudogene TRBV3-2) and TRBJ1-5; possibly TRBD1 for D (5 bases). Trimming stripped 4 bases from V and 5 bases from J, with 12 bases between. CDR3 length: 14 amino acids. Germline V gene sequence: CDR1 LGHDT, CDR2 YNNKEL (reference sequence). The CDR3 sequence is CASSRRERDQPQHF. The CDR3 DNA reads TGTGCCAGCAGCCGCAGGGAGAGGGATCAGCCCCAGCATTTT.

The V gene is TRBV4-3, the J gene TRBJ1-1, with 7 bases that match TRBD1. Losses at the gene ends were 2 bases for V and 7 bases for J; bases not matched to a gene: 7. CDR1 is LGHNA and CDR2 is YSLEER in the germline V gene. This CDR3 is built from 14 residues. The CDR3: CASSQSFQGGEAFF. CDR3 DNA sequence: TGCGCCAGCAGCCAAAGTTTCCAGGGGGGTGAAGCTTTCTTT.

This clone is judged medium-sized. The chain joins TRBV7-8 to TRBJ2-7, with 7 bases fitting TRBD1. Germline CDR1 is SGHVS and CDR2 is FQNEAQ. The CDR3 is 13 amino acids. The ends lost 7 bases at V and 5 bases at J; junction bases unmatched: 8. The CDR3 is CASTMGQLNEQYF. The CDR3 nucleotides read TGTGCCAGCACCATGGGACAGCTCAACGAGCAGTACTTC. Supplemented by reference TRBV7-8 and TRBJ2-7, the full variable domain reads GAGVSQSPRYKVAKRGQDVALRCDPISGHVSLFWYQQALGQGPEFLTYFQNEAQLDKSGLPSDRFFAERPEGSVSTLKIQRTQQEDSAVYLCASTMGQLNEQYFGPGTRLTVT.

This chain connects TRBV19 to TRBJ1-5, with TRBD1 as a possible D gene (5 bases). The CDR3 sequence is 17 residues long. V was cut by 5 bases and J by 1 base, with 18 bases left in between. The germline CDR1 and CDR2 sequences are LNHDA and SQIVND (reference sequence). The CDR3 region has the DNA TGTGCCAGTAGTCGGATGGGAGGGAACAGGAGCAATCAGCCCCAGCATTTT. This codes for CASSRMGGNRSNQPQHF.

The chain has TRBV18 and TRBJ2-7; D is possibly TRBD1 (6 bases). The CDR3 length is 16 residues. From germline, CDR1 is KGHSH and CDR2 LQKENI. With 0 bases removed from V and 2 bases from J, the gap between germline ends came to 14 bases. DNA for the CDR3: TGTGCCAGCTCACCACCGCAGGGGCTGTCAACCTACGAGCAGTACTTC. Translated: CASSPPQGLSTYEQYF.

The chain carries TRBV4-3 and TRBJ1-5; TRBD1 is a possible D gene (6 bases). V was trimmed by 0 bases and J by 7 bases, leaving 16 bases between them. The CDR3 has 16 amino acids. Germline V gene lookup returns CDR1 LGHNA and CDR2 YSLEER. CDR3 loop: CASSQDPITGKQPQHF. CDR3 DNA sequence: TGCGCCAGCAGCCAAGATCCGATCACAGGGAAGCAGCCCCAGCATTTT.

The rearrangement uses TRBV11-2 and TRBJ1-4; no clear D gene. The CDR3 contains 14 residues. Trimming took 1 base from V and 5 from J, leaving 8 bases between them. Germline V gene lookup returns CDR1 SGHAT and CDR2 FQNNGV. The CDR3 bases are TGTGCCAGCAGCTTAGCCGGCGGCAATGAAAAACTGTTTTTT. Translated, it gives CASSLAGGNEKLFF.

A note on this clone: A read error may produce the germline difference seen at one junction end. In nucleotides, the CDR3 is TGTGCCAGCAGTGTGTTTCCCCGGACAGGCAAACTTTTT. The encoded protein is CASSVFPRTGKLF. J is TRBJ1-1 and V is TRBV2; TRBD1 matches 7 bases. Germline V lookup: CDR1 SNHLY, CDR2 FYNNEI. The CDR3 totals 13 residues.

V is TRBV5-1 and J is TRBJ2-7; D might be TRBD1 (6 bases). The germline CDR1 and CDR2 sequences are SGHRS and YFSETQ. The V gene lost 0 bases and the J gene lost 0 bases, with 13 bases spanning the gap. CDR3 length: 16 amino acids. The CDR3 protein is CASSLGAGASSYEQYF. DNA of the CDR3: TGCGCCAGCAGCTTGGGGGCAGGGGCCAGCTCCTACGAGCAGTACTTC.

The J gene is TRBJ1-2, the V gene TRBV6-5; D may be TRBD1 (6 bases). The CDR3 totals 15 residues. In germline, CDR1 is MNHEY, CDR2 SVGAGI. Trimming removed 6 bases from V and 5 bases from J, with 19 bases in between. CDR3 in DNA: TGTGCCAGCAGCTACAACAGGGATGCCCTGTATGGCTACACCTTC. This translates into CASSYNRDALYGYTF.

This clone was seen a few times. V and J are TRBV18 and TRBJ2-3; D may be TRBD1 (5 bases). Germline V gene lookup returns CDR1 KGHSH and CDR2 LQKENI. The CDR3 runs 13 residues. V lost 6 bases and J 6 bases, leaving 13 bases between the germline ends. CDR3 region: CASSQGPGDTQYF. The CDR3 DNA is TGTGCCAGCTCCCAGGGCCCTGGGGATACGCAGTATTTT.